The present T cell receptor beta chain was sequenced within a study of T cell responses to AZD1222 COVID-19 vaccine. On the study more broadly: Researchers grouped second doses given at about 4 or about 12 weeks into one pool.

Of note for this clone: Its matching antigen is unknown.

Study-wide results and limits: Clonal diversity was possibly underestimated, and the donors were mostly white British, with more females. Spike-specific TCR breadth and depth rose after two AZD1222 doses. The CD4 TCRs associated with vaccination extended across spike and predominated at 160-218 and 743-854.

TCRdb keeps only in-frame clones here, not all; method: immunoSEQ multiplex PCR. The table lists some 120,000 clones, roughly nine tenths of them singletons. Germline V CDR1 and CDR2: LGHNA, YNFKEQ. Trimming cost V 1 base and J 4 bases, with 11 bases left between them. The CDR3 totals 15 residues. The chain has TRBV4-2 and TRBJ2-1; TRBD1 or TRBD2 may be the D gene (5 bases each). The source was peripheral blood, collected on day 0 of AZD1222 vaccination. The sequence was obtained from an adult in good health. The CDR3 is CASSQALGEYNEQFF. CDR3 DNA: TGTGCCAGCAGCCAAGCGCTGGGGGAATACAATGAGCAGTTCTTC.